The 18 T cell receptor beta chains reported below all come from one sample, sequenced in a study of identical twins. One entry per CDR3 protein results from TCRdb running MiXCR on the 5' RACE reads. The profile shows about 190,000 distinct CDR3 sequences, about a sixth of them singletons. The same sample was also used in a study of T cells expressing NK-cell markers.

The specimen was CD8+ T cells sorted from blood. These receptors were collected from a woman aged 18-29 years in good health.

This clonotype came up a few times. The rearrangement joins TRBV12-3 or TRBV12-4 to TRBJ2-3; either TRBD1 or TRBD2 may supply D (5 bases each). V lost 5 bases and J 6 bases, leaving 12 bases between the germline ends. The CDR3 consists of 13 residues. CDR3 DNA: TGTGCCAGCAGTCGAGGGGCCGTTGATACGCAGTATTTT. Its translation: CASSRGAVDTQYF.

The chain couples TRBV7-8 to TRBJ2-7; no reliable D call. Germline V lookup: CDR1 SGHVS, CDR2 FQNEAQ. Trimming took 1 base from V and 0 from J, leaving 10 bases between them. The CDR3 covers 15 residues. CDR3 region: CASSLGPVTSYEQYF. CDR3 nucleotides: TGTGCCAGCAGCTTAGGCCCAGTGACCTCCTACGAGCAGTACTTC.

The chain employs TRBV4-3 and TRBJ2-1, with a weak D call TRBD1 (6 bases). Trimming removed 7 bases from V and 6 bases from J, with 16 bases in between. The CDR3 totals 14 residues. Germline V gene sequence: CDR1 LGHNA, CDR2 YSLEER. CDR3 protein: CASKQGNSVNEQFF. The CDR3 coding sequence is TGCGCCAGCAAACAGGGAAATAGCGTCAATGAGCAGTTCTTC.

The CDR3: CATSPDDNVARGYTF. The CDR3 DNA reads TGTGCCACCAGTCCTGATGACAACGTAGCGCGTGGCTACACCTTC. The rearrangement uses TRBV15 and TRBJ1-2; no reliable D call. The CDR3 runs to 15 residues. Germline lookup yields CDR1 LNHNV and CDR2 YYDKDF (reference sequence). The germline V and J ends were trimmed by 6 bases and 7 bases, with 21 bases remaining between them.

This clonotype appeared a few times. The chain carries TRBV10-3 and TRBJ2-5; D is uncertain. V was trimmed by 6 bases and J by 5 bases, leaving 7 bases between them. The CDR3 runs to 11 residues. Germline CDR1 reads ENHRY; CDR2 reads SYGVKD. CDR3 sequence: CAISGGETQYF. The CDR3 DNA follows: TGTGCCATCAGCGGTGGTGAGACCCAGTACTTC.

This clonotype was recorded a few times. This sequence joins TRBV29-1 and TRBJ1-1; D is perhaps TRBD1 (6 bases). Germline V gene data show CDR1 as SQVTM and CDR2 as ANQGSEA. V dropped 7 bases and J dropped 5 bases, with 17 bases sitting between them. This CDR3 is built from 13 residues. CDR3 in DNA: TGCAGCGGTTTGGGAGGGGGGAAAACTGAAGCTTTCTTT. Protein: CSGLGGGKTEAFF.

This clonotype has more than one count but fewer than ten. This chain links TRBV15 with TRBJ2-7, with a possible D match to TRBD1 (5 bases). Germline V lookup: CDR1 LNHNV, CDR2 YYDKDF (reference sequence). V was shortened by 1 base and J by 1 base, with 8 bases between the two germline ends. This CDR3 is 14 amino acids long. In DNA form, the CDR3 reads TGTGCCACCAGCAGAGGCAGGGTTTCCTACGAGCAGTACTTC. Translating gives CATSRGRVSYEQYF.

This clonotype appeared once. The chain has TRBV9 and TRBJ2-7, with TRBD1 as a possible D gene (5 bases). CDR1 SGDLS and CDR2 YYNGEE come from the germline V gene. V was trimmed by 4 bases and J by 5 bases, leaving 16 bases between them. This CDR3 has 14 amino acids. The CDR3 DNA follows: TGTGCCAGCAGCCAGCCTGGGGCGAACCACGAGCAGTACTTC. It translates to CASSQPGANHEQYF.

The genes are TRBV10-2 and TRBJ2-7, with no clear D. There are 13 residues in the CDR3. Germline values: CDR1 WSHSY, CDR2 SAAADI. V shed 2 bases and J shed 2 bases, with 7 bases lying between them. CDR3 residues: CASSETPTYEQYF. As DNA, the CDR3 is TGCGCCAGCAGTGAGACCCCCACCTACGAGCAGTACTTC.

V and J are TRBV18 and TRBJ2-3; D is unclear. Germline assignment: CDR1 KGHSH and CDR2 LQKENI. CDR3 length equals 15 residues. V gave up 4 bases and J gave up 3 bases, with 14 bases separating them. CDR3 sequence reads: CASSRRKHETDTQYF. DNA of the CDR3: TGTGCCAGCTCACGCCGGAAGCACGAGACAGATACGCAGTATTTT. The complete variable domain, with remaining parts taken from reference TRBV18 and TRBJ2-3, reads NAGVMQNPRHLVRRRGQEARLRCSPMKGHSHVYWYRQLPEEGLKFMVYLQKENIIDESGMPKERFSAEFPKEGPSILRIQQVVRGDSAAYFCASSRRKHETDTQYFGPGTRLTVL.

This clonotype has only a few counts. V is TRBV12-3 or TRBV12-4 and J is TRBJ2-3; no clear D gene. This CDR3 has 12 residues. Trimming removed 6 bases from V and 2 bases from J, with 6 bases in between. This chain's CDR3 is CASRTHTDTQYF. CDR3 nucleotide sequence: TGTGCCAGCAGGACCCACACAGATACGCAGTATTTT.

The chain combines TRBV7-9 with TRBJ2-7; TRBD1 agrees at 7 bases. The V gene end was trimmed by 2 bases and the J gene end by 1 base; junction bases not matched to a gene: 5. Germline-derived CDR1 and CDR2 are SEHNR and FQNEAQ (reference sequence). The CDR3 extends over 15 amino acids. The CDR3 sequence: CASSLYQGDSYEQYF. CDR3 coding DNA: TGTGCCAGCAGCTTATATCAGGGGGATTCCTACGAGCAGTACTTC.

J is TRBJ2-3 and V is TRBV20-1; D is unresolved. From germline, CDR1 is DFQATT and CDR2 SNEGSKA (reference sequence). V was cut by 3 bases and J by 0 bases, with 10 bases left in between. The CDR3 is made up of 14 amino acids. This chain's CDR3 is CSASPGRSTDTQYF. The CDR3 coding sequence is TGCAGTGCTAGCCCCGGACGAAGCACAGATACGCAGTATTTT.

There are a few counts of this clonotype. This chain uses TRBV20-1 with TRBJ2-1; D is undetermined. Trimming stripped 6 bases from V and 9 bases from J, with 12 bases between. The CDR3 spans 11 residues. Germline loops: CDR1 DFQATT, CDR2 SNEGSKA (reference sequence). The CDR3 coding sequence is TGCAGTGCCCCCCTGGATGGTGAGCAGTTCTTC. This sequence encodes CSAPLDGEQFF.

The chain uses TRBV9 and TRBJ1-2; D gene unclear. Germline-derived CDR1 and CDR2 are SGDLS and YYNGEE. CDR3 length: 15 residues. V lost 0 bases to trimming and J lost 2 bases, with 11 bases between them. CDR3 coding DNA: TGTGCCAGCAGCGTAGTGGTGGGCCCCAACTATGGCTACACCTTC. It translates to CASSVVVGPNYGYTF.

Many counts were recorded for this clonotype. At one end the junction does not follow the germline gene, possibly because of a read error. This rearrangement joins TRBV27 to TRBJ2-7; tentative D call: TRBD2 (5 bases). This CDR3 has 12 amino acids. Germline V gene lookup returns CDR1 MNHEY and CDR2 SMNVEV (reference sequence). This chain's CDR3 is CASSSGAYEQYF. CDR3 in DNA: TGCGCCAGCAGCTCCGGGGCCTACGAGCAGTACTTC.

J is TRBJ2-5 and V is TRBV9; TRBD2 matches 7 bases. Germline-derived CDR1 and CDR2 are SGDLS and YYNGEE. Trimming cost V 3 bases and J 5 bases; bases outside gene matches: 7. The CDR3 sequence is 14 residues long. This chain's CDR3 is CASSGGGGGETQYF. The CDR3 DNA is TGTGCCAGCAGCGGGGGGGGAGGTGGCGAGACCCAGTACTTC. Supplemented by reference TRBV9 and TRBJ2-5, the full variable domain reads DSGVTQTPKHLITATGQRVTLRCSPRSGDLSVYWYQQSLDQGLQFLIQYYNGEERAKGNILERFSAQQFPDLHSELNLSSLELGDSALYFCASSGGGGGETQYFGPGTRLLVL.

This clonotype was detected a few times. J is TRBJ2-2 and V is TRBV6-2 or TRBV6-3, with 8 nucleotides matching TRBD2. This CDR3 is 16 amino acids long. CDR1 and CDR2 from the germline V gene are MNHEY and SVGEGT. V was pared by 3 bases and J by 3 bases, with 6 bases of the junction left unmatched. In nucleotides, the CDR3 is TGTGCCAGCAGTTATCCTAGCGGGTCGGACACCGGGGAGCTGTTTTTT. Translating gives CASSYPSGSDTGELFF.